This is a list of T cell receptor beta chains from one sample in a study of blood T cell repertoires in COVID-19. Data came from immunoSEQ multiplex PCR; TCRdb stores just in-frame clones and leaves some out. The sample has some 270,000 clones; 80% to 90% are singletons. The sequenced sample consisted of peripheral blood. The receptor source for this set is a woman aged 70-85 years with acute or convalescent COVID-19. Each CDR3 is given with its conserved first and last residue. The D gene is left open where the match is weak. Clone size is not always given. Where it is, it says once, few, many or a class for expanded clones.

.	TRBV7-2	TRBJ1-1	.	CASSLGAFGNTEAFF	TGTGCCAGCAGCTTGGGGGCGTTTGGGAACACTGAAGCTTTCTTT
.	TRBV7-9	TRBJ1-1	.	CASSREQGPAFF	TGTGCCAGCAGCCGAGAACAGGGCCCAGCTTTCTTT
.	TRBV3-1/TRBV3-2	TRBJ1-3	.	CASSQGRDTIYF	TGTGCCAGCAGCCAAGGGAGGGACACCATATATTTT
.	TRBV3-1/TRBV3-2	TRBJ2-1	.	CASSRPRGAGAQSEQFF	TGTGCCAGCAGCCGACCTCGGGGGGCCGGTGCCCAAAGTGAGCAGTTCTTC
.	TRBV6-6	TRBJ1-4	.	CASKAITEKLFF	TGTGCCAGCAAAGCAATTACAGAGAAACTGTTTTTT
TRBD2	TRBV6-4	TRBJ2-7	.	CASSRASGGYPCEQYF	TGTGCCAGCAGTCGGGCTAGCGGGGGATACCCTTGCGAGCAGTACTTC
TRBD1	TRBV2	TRBJ1-3	.	CASTPDRVSGNTIYF	TGTGCCAGCACCCCGGACAGGGTTTCTGGAAACACCATATATTTT
TRBD1	TRBV6-6	TRBJ1-2	.	CASSNRDRDYGYTF	TGTGCCAGCAGCAACCGGGACAGAGACTATGGCTACACCTTC
.	TRBV5-8	TRBJ1-2	once	CASSLVGLGGSMGWGYTF	TGTGCCAGCAGCTTGGTCGGTCTCGGAGGCAGCATGGGCTGGGGCTACACCTTC
.	TRBV27	TRBJ1-3	.	CASRLDAHSGNTIYF	TGTGCCAGCAGACTAGACGCTCACTCTGGAAACACCATATATTTT
.	TRBV6-5	TRBJ1-1	.	CASSPLGQNTEAFF	TGTGCCAGCAGTCCTCTTGGACAGAACACTGAAGCTTTCTTT
.	TRBV6-5	TRBJ1-3	.	CASKVGRDTGNTIYF	TGTGCCAGCAAGGTCGGCCGGGACACCGGAAACACCATATATTTT
TRBD1	TRBV20-1	TRBJ1-2	.	CSARGAYGYTF	TGCAGTGCCAGGGGGGCCTATGGCTACACCTTC
TRBD2	TRBV15	TRBJ2-1	once	CATSSNSGGEQFF	TGTGCCACCAGCAGTAATAGCGGGGGTGAGCAGTTCTTC
.	TRBV30	TRBJ1-4	.	CAWSVTTIGELFF	TGTGCCTGGAGTGTCACGACGATCGGGGAACTGTTTTTT
.	TRBV6-5	TRBJ2-5	.	CASSYGGLQETQYF	TGTGCCAGCAGTTACGGTGGACTACAAGAGACCCAGTACTTC
TRBD1	TRBV2	TRBJ1-5	.	CASTTGALDQPQHF	TGTGCCAGCACCACAGGGGCCCTTGATCAGCCCCAGCATTTT
TRBD1	TRBV6-4	TRBJ1-2	.	CASSLRGLRLVYGYTF	TGTGCCAGCAGCCTCAGGGGGCTCCGGCTAGTTTATGGCTACACCTTC
TRBD1	TRBV18	TRBJ2-7	.	CASSPRRDRGYEQYF	TGTGCCAGCTCCCCACGGCGGGACAGGGGTTACGAGCAGTACTTC
TRBD1	TRBV19	TRBJ1-5	.	CASSMGQGRKFNQPQHF	TGTGCCAGTAGTATGGGACAGGGTAGGAAGTTCAATCAGCCCCAGCATTTT
.	TRBV5-6	TRBJ1-1	.	CASSLSLENTEAFF	TGTGCCAGCAGCTTGTCGCTAGAGAACACTGAAGCTTTCTTT
TRBD1	TRBV6-5	TRBJ1-2	.	CASSGTGGSGYTF	TGTGCCAGCAGCGGGACAGGGGGCTCTGGCTACACCTTC
.	TRBV5-4	TRBJ2-7	once	CASSLKGSSEQYF	TGTGCCAGCAGCCTAAAGGGGTCAAGCGAGCAGTACTTC
.	TRBV19	TRBJ2-7	.	CASSTLAPTYEQYF	TGTGCCAGTAGTACCCTAGCGCCTACCTACGAGCAGTACTTC
.	TRBV2	TRBJ1-1	.	CAGTGLSEAFF	TGTGCCGGTACAGGGCTGAGTGAAGCTTTCTTT